The sequence of this TCR beta chain was determined in a study of CXCR3-negative and CXCR3-positive naive CD8 T cells. Study findings and constraints: Hydrophobicity was higher for TRB CDR3s found in CXCR3-positive naive cells than in CXCR3-negative naive cells.

The CDR3 loop spans 15 amino acids. As concerns this clonotype: Antigen unknown.

UMI labels and 5' RACE were used to prepare the TRB cDNA libraries. TCRdb re-called the 5' RACE reads; one entry per CDR3 protein, DNA not given. The repertoire shows 4,500 to 6,000 distinct CDR3 sequences; the top ten hold roughly 2%. The TCR sequence derives from a human donor in good health. Some clones in this sample may be carry-over from other donors' samples. The sequenced material came from naive CXCR3+ CD8+ T cells from blood. This sample's subset: CD45RO-CCR7+CD27+CD95- naive CD8+ T cells expressing CXCR3 (TNR3+). This chain links TRBV12-3 or TRBV12-4 with TRBJ1-1; the TCRdb call, TRBD1, lacks DNA for checking. Here the CDR3 reads CASSPGTGGLTEAFF.